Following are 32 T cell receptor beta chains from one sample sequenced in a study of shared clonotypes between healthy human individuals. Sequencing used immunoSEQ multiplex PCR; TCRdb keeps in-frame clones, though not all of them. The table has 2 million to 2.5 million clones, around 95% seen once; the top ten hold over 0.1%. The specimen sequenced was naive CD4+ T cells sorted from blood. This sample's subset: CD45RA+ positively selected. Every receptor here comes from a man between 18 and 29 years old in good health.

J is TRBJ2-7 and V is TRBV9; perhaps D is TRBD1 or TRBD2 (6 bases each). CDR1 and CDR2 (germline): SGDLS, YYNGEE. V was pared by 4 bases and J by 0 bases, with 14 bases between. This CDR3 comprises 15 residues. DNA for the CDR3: TGTGCCAGCAGCCAGAGGGGGGATAGCTCCTACGAGCAGTACTTC. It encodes CASSQRGDSSYEQYF. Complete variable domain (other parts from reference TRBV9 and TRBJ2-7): DSGVTQTPKHLITATGQRVTLRCSPRSGDLSVYWYQQSLDQGLQFLIQYYNGEERAKGNILERFSAQQFPDLHSELNLSSLELGDSALYFCASSQRGDSSYEQYFGPGTRLTVT.

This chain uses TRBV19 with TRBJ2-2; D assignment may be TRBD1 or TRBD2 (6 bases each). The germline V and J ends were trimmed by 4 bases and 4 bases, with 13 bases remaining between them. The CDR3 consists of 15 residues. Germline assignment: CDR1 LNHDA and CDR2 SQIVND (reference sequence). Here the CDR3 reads CASSNPGEVTGELFF. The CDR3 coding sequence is TGTGCCAGTAGTAACCCAGGGGAGGTCACCGGGGAGCTGTTTTTT.

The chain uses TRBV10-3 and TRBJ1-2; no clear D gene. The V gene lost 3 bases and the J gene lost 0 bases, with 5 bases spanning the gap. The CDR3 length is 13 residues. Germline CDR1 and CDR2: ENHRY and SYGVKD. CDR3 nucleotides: TGTGCCATCAGTGAAATTGCTAACTATGGCTACACCTTC. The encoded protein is CAISEIANYGYTF.

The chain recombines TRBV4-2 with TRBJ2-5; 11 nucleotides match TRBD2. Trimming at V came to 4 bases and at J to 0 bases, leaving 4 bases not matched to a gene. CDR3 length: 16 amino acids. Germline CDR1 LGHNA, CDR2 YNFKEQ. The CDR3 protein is CASSRTSGPNQETQYF. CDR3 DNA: TGTGCCAGCAGCCGGACTAGCGGGCCCAACCAAGAGACCCAGTACTTC.

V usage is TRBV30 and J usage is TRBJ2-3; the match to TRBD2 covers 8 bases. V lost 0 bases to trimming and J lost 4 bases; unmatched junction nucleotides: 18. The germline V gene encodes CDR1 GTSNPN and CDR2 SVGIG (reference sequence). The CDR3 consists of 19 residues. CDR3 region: CAWSVRSLLYGRAPDTQYF. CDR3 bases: TGTGCCTGGAGTGTACGGTCCCTTTTATACGGGAGGGCCCCAGATACGCAGTATTTT.

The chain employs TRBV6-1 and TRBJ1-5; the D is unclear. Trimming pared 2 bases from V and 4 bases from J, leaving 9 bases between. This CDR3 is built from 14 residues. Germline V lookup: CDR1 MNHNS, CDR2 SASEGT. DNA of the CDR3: TGTGCCAGCAGTGAACCCCCATCGAATCAGCCCCAGCATTTT. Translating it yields CASSEPPSNQPQHF.

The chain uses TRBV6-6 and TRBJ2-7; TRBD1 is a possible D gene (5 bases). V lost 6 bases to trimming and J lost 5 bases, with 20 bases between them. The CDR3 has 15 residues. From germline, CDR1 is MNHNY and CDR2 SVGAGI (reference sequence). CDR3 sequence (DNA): TGTGCCAGCAGGCCCCGTGGTGGCAGGGTGGACGAGCAGTACTTC. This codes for CASRPRGGRVDEQYF.

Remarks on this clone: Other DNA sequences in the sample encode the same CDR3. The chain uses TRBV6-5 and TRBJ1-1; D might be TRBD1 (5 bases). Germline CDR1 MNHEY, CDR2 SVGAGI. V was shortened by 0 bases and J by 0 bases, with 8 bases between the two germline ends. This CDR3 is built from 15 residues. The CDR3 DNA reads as TGTGCCAGCAGTTACTCGGGAGGGGTGAACACTGAAGCTTTCTTT. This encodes CASSYSGGVNTEAFF.

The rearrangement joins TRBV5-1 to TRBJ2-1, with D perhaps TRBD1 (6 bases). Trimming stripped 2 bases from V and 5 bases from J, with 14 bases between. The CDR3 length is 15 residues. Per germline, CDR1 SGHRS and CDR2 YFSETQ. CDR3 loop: CASSLTGTPHNEQFF. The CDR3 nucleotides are TGCGCCAGCAGCTTAACCGGGACACCTCACAATGAGCAGTTCTTC.

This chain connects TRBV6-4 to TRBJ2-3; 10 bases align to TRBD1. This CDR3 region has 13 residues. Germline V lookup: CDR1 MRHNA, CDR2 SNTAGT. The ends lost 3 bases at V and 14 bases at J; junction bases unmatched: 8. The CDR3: CASSEMGQGSLYF. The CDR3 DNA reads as TGTGCCAGCAGTGAAATGGGACAGGGGAGTCTGTATTTT.

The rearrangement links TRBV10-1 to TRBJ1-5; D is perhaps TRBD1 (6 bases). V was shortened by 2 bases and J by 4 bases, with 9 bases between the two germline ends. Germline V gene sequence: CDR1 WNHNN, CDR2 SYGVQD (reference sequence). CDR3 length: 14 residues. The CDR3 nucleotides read TGCGCCAGCAGTGAGGCAGGGGTTAATCAGCCCCAGCATTTT. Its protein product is CASSEAGVNQPQHF.

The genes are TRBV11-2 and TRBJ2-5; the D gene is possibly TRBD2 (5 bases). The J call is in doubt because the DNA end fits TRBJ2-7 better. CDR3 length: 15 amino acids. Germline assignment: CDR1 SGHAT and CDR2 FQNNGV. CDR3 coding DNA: TGTGCCAGCAGCTTAGAGGCTAGCCCTCCCTACGAGCAGTACTTC. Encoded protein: CASSLEASPPYEQYF.

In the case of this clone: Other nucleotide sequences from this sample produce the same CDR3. The CDR3 bases are TGTGCCAGCAGTTACTCCCGGGGCACTGAAGCTTTCTTT. It codes for CASSYSRGTEAFF. J is TRBJ1-1 and V is TRBV6-5; D is uncertain. The CDR3 extends over 13 amino acids. The germline gives CDR1 MNHEY, CDR2 SVGAGI. V gave up 0 bases and J gave up 4 bases, with 6 bases separating them.

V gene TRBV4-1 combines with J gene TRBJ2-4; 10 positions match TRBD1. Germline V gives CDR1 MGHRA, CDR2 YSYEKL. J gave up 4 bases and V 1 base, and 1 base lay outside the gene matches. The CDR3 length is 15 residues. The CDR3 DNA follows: TGCGCCAGCAGCCAAGGGGGACAGGGGAAAAACATTCAGTACTTC. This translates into CASSQGGQGKNIQYF.

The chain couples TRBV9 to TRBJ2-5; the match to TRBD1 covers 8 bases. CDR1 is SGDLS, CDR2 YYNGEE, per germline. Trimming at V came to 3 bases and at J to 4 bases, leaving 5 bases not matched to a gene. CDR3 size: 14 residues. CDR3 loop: CASSGTGGRETQYF. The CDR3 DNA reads TGTGCCAGCAGCGGAACAGGGGGACGAGAGACCCAGTACTTC.

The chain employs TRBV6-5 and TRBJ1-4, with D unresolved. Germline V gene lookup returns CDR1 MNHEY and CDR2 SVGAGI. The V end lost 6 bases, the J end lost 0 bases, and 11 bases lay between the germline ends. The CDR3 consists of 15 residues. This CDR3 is CASSRAGATNEKLFF. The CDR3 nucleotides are TGTGCCAGCAGCCGCGCCGGGGCAACTAATGAAAAACTGTTTTTT.

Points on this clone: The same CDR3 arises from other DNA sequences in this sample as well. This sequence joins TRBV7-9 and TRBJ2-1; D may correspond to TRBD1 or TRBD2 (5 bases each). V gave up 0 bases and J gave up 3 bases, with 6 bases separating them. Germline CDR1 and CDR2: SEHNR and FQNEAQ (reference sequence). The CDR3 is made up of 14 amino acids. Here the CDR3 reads CASSLAGVYNEQFF. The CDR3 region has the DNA TGTGCCAGCAGCTTAGCGGGGGTCTACAATGAGCAGTTCTTC.

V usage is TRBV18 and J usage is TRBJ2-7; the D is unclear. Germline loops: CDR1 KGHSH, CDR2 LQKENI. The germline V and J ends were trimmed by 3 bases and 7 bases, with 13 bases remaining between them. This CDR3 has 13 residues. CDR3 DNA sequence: TGTGCCAGCTCACCCAGTTCTGAGAGAGAGCAGTACTTC. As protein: CASSPSSEREQYF.

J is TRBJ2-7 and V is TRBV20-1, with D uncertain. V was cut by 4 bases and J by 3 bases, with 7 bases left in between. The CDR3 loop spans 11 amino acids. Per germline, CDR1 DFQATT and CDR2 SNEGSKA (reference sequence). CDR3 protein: CSAISDYEQYF. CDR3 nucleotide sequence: TGCAGTGCTATTTCTGACTACGAGCAGTACTTC.

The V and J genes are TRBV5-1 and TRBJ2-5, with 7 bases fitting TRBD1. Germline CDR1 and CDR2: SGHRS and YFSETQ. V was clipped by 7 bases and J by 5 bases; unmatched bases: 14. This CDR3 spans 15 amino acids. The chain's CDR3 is CASRERGLGWETQYF. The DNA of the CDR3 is TGCGCCAGCCGAGAGAGGGGGCTCGGGTGGGAGACCCAGTACTTC.

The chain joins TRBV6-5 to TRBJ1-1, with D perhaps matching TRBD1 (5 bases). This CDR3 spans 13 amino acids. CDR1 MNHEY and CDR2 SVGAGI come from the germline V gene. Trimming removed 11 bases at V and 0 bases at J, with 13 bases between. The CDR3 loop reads CAVGAGLNTEAFF. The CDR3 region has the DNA TGTGCCGTAGGGGCCGGGCTGAACACTGAAGCTTTCTTT.

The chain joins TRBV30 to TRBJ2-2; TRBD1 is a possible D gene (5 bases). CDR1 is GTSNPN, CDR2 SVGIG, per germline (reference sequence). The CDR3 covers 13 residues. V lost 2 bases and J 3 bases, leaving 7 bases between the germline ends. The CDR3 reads CAWSWGDTGELFF. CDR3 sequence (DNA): TGTGCCTGGAGTTGGGGCGACACCGGGGAGCTGTTTTTT.

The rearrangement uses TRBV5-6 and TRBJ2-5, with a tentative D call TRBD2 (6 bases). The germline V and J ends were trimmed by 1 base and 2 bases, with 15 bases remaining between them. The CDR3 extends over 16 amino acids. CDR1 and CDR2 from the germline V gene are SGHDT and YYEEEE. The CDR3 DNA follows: TGTGCCAGCAGCTTGTATTGGGCGGGACTTCAAGAGACCCAGTACTTC. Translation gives CASSLYWAGLQETQYF.

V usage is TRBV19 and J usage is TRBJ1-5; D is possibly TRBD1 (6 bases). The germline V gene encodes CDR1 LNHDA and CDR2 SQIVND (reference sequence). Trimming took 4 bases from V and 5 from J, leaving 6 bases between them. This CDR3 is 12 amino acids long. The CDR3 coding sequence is TGTGCCAGTAGTACAGGGGATCAGCCCCAGCATTTT. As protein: CASSTGDQPQHF.

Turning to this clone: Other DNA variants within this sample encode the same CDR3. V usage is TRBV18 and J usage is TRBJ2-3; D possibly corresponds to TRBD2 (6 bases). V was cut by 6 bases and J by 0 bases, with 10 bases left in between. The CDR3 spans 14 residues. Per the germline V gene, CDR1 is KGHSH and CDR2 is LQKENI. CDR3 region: CASSPGTSTDTQYF. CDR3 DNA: TGTGCCAGCTCTCCCGGGACTAGCACAGATACGCAGTATTTT.

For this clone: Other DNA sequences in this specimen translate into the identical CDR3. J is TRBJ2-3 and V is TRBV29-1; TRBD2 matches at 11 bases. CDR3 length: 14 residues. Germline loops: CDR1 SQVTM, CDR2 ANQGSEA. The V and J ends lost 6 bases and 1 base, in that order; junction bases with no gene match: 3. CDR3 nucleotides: TGCAGCGTCGGGACTAGCGGTGGCACAGATACGCAGTATTTT. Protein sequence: CSVGTSGGTDTQYF.

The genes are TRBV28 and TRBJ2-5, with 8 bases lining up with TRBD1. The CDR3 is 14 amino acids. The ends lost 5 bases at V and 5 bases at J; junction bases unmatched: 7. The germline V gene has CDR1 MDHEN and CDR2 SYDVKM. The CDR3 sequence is CASSVPGGPETQYF. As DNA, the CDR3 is TGTGCCAGCAGTGTACCAGGGGGCCCCGAGACCCAGTACTTC.

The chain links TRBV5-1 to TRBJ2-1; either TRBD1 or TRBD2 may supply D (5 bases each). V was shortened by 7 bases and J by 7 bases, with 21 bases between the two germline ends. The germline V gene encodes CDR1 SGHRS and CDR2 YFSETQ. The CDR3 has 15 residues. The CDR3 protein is CASALGTTPYNEQFF. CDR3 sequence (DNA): TGCGCCAGCGCCTTAGGGACCACTCCATATAATGAGCAGTTCTTC.

In DNA, the CDR3 is TGTGCCAGCAGCGTCCGACTGGGGCGGGGAGATACGCAGTATTTT. Translating it yields CASSVRLGRGDTQYF. The chain employs TRBV7-8 and TRBJ2-3; tentatively, D is TRBD2 (6 bases). V was trimmed by 5 bases and J by 5 bases, leaving 17 bases between them. The CDR3 contains 15 residues. Per germline, CDR1 SGHVS and CDR2 FQNEAQ.

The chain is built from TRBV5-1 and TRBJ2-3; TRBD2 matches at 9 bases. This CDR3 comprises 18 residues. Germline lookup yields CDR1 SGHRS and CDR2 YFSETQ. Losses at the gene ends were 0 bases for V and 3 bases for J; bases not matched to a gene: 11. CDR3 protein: CASSLEPSGKGGTDTQYF. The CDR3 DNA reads TGCGCCAGCAGCTTGGAACCTAGCGGGAAAGGAGGGACAGATACGCAGTATTTT.

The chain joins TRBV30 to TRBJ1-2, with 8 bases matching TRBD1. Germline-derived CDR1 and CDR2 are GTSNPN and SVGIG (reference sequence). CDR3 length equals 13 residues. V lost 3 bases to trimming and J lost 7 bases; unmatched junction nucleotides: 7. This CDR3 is CAWRSGGKSGYTF. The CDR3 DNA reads TGTGCCTGGAGGTCAGGGGGCAAGAGTGGCTACACCTTC.

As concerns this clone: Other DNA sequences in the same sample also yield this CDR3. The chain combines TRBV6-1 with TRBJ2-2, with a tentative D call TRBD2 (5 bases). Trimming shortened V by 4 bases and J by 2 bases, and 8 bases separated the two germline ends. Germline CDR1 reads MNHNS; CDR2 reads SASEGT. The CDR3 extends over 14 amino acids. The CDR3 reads CASSGTGNTGELFF. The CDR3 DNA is TGTGCCAGCAGTGGAACGGGAAACACCGGGGAGCTGTTTTTT.